This T cell receptor (beta chain) was recorded in a study of blood T cells in healthy people across ages. Study conclusions and caveats: Because donor CMV status was unknown, expanded clonotype changes were possibly confounded. With age, beta diversity per million T cells declined roughly linearly, significantly by approximately 40.

Germline V gene lookup returns CDR1 SGHRS and CDR2 YFSETQ. Trimming cost V 0 bases and J 2 bases, with 7 bases left between them. CDR3 size: 14 residues. With regard to this clonotype: Antigen unknown.

A sample-barcoded 5' primer and a J-beta primer mix were used in a second PCR of about 7 to 12 cycles. Researchers report that a template-switch adaptor with 12 random nucleotides tagged each cDNA molecule. Every sample gave at least 3 million paired-end reads containing CDR3. MiXCR, applied by TCRdb to the 5' RACE reads, yields one record per CDR3 protein. The table shows fewer than 2,000,000 distinct CDR3 sequences, with around 36% occurring only once. Source material: blood. The sequence came from a woman aged 25-40 years in good health. The rearrangement links TRBV5-1 to TRBJ2-3, with D perhaps TRBD2 (5 bases). The CDR3 loop reads CASSLERPTDTQYF. CDR3 in DNA: TGCGCCAGCAGCTTGGAGCGGCCCACAGATACGCAGTATTTT.